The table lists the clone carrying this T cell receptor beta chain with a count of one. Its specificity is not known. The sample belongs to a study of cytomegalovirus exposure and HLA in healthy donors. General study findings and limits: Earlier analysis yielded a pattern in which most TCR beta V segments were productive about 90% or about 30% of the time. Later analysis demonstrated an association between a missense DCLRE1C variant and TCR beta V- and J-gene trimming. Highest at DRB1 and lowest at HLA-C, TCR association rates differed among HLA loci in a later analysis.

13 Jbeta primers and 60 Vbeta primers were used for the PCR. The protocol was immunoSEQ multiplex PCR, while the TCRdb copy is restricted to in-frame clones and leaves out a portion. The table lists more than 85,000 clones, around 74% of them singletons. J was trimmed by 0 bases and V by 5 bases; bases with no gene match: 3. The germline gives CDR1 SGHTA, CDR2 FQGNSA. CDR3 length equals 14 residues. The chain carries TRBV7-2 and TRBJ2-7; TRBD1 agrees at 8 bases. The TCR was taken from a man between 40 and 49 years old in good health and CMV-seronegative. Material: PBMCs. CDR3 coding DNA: TGTGCCAGCAGCCCCACAGGGGGCTCCTACGAGCAGTACTTC. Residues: CASSPTGGSYEQYF.